Listed here is a single T cell receptor beta chain. This clone's antigen is unknown. No clone much larger than this one lies a single base away; base qualities are absent. The High Capacity cDNA Reverse Transcription Kit was used to reverse transcribe all of the isolated RNA, meaning that expressed TCRB transcripts were what got sequenced. Deep immunoSEQ sequencing was applied to naive, central memory and regulatory T cell samples, giving an average of roughly 3.5 million total reads per sample. After sorted cells were lysed in RLT buffer, RNA was extracted with DNase-treated RNeasy Micro or Mini kits, with the choice depending on cell number. Each cell subset was processed on its own to prevent cross-contamination, while patient and healthy donor samples were processed together. The immunoSEQ multiplex PCR was used to amplify TCRB sequences from cDNA, generating 87-bp fragments that spanned the CDR3 region. Sequencing of the amplicons was performed on the Illumina HiSeq platform. Per the source publication's procedure: Synthetic template baselines were used to correct PCR bias computationally, reads within Hamming distance 2 were collapsed together, and singletons that could not be merged were discarded. Reads were aligned against IMGT so that V, D and J genes, CDR3 length and insertions or deletions at six rearrangement sites could be assigned. Within each subset, clonotype counts were normalized to sorted cell number, after which true diversity and Gini coefficients were computed with the tcR R package. The overlap coefficient, calculated on TCRB nucleotide sequences, was used to quantify repertoire sharing. Out-of-frame TCRB sequences from naive cells were analyzed to stand in for the pre-selection repertoire. TCRdb took over this immuneACCESS table, retaining in-frame rearrangements with V and J assigned. Such tables are incomplete; in checked studies, under half of the missing clones stem from an unresolved V gene, and the remainder is unexplained. That table gives V, J and clone size, and the DNA gave D and trimming. The sample table holds hundreds of thousands of clones, of which around 65% were seen once. Approximately 0.05% of the sample is taken by the ten largest.

The sample belongs to a study of beta chain features in type 1 diabetes (dated by TCRdb to the late 2010s). Regarding the complete study: Patients and healthy donors did not differ in mean age, gender distribution, total cell number or subset yield. A total of 85 million to 140 million sorted cells were examined across all samples, and a strong correlation was observed between cell number per subset and RNA yield. The study compared TCRB repertoires of sorted circulating CD4+ T cell subsets between recently diagnosed type 1 diabetes patients and matched healthy donors. Whereas all 30 or so donors provided naive and central memory subsets, regulatory and stem cell-like memory subsets were isolated from just 8 patients and roughly 8 healthy donors.

On the study overall, not on this receptor specifically: Shorter templates might be favored by PCR, yet because patient and control samples were amplified and corrected together, any such skew would affect both groups equally. Naive, central memory and regulatory TCRB repertoires appeared more similar among patients than among healthy donors. At VDJ recombination sites, type 1 diabetes patients had fewer insertions and more deleted nucleotides, which implies abnormalities in thymic rearrangement. Because cDNA was sequenced instead of genomic DNA, highly expressing activated cells could be over-represented, though the groups showed no difference in activation or CD3 levels. HLA sub-analyses involved small numbers of individuals, so any influence of HLA type on TCRB rearrangement remained unresolved. Type 1 diabetes patients showed a moderate but significant shortening of TCRB CDR3 length in all four CD4+ subsets.

V and J are trimmed by 5 bases and 6 bases, and the gene matches miss 6 bases of the junction. Reading from cysteine to phenylalanine, the CDR3 counts 15 amino acids. The kept DNA is CDR3 alone, 45 bases in frame from the first base. CDR1 SNHLY and CDR2 FYNNEI are derived from the germline V gene. Each donor gave one peripheral blood draw, averaging about 120 mL, which was collected into heparinised tubes. Using a panel that included CD45RO, CCR7, CD25, CD127, CD95 and CD27, naive, central memory, regulatory and stem cell-like memory CD4+ T cells were sorted on a BD FACSAria II. All sorted populations exceeded 95% purity. PBMCs were separated immediately by Lymphoprep density gradient centrifugation and were stained directly, without being cultured. So that batch effects would be minimized, each experiment stained and sorted samples in pairs, pairing one healthy donor with one patient.

Sequenced input: naive CD4+ T cells from blood. The meaning of the sample's cell subset or site label: true naive CD4+ T cells. The sequence was collected from a man between 25 and 39 years old in good health. The chain couples TRBV2 to TRBJ2-1; 11 of the junction bases match TRBD1. The nucleotide sequence reads TGTGCCAGCAGTCCTAATGGGACAGGGGGCAATGAGCAGTTCTTC. The translation is CASSPNGTGGNEQFF.